This is a list of T cell receptor beta chains from one sample in a study of blood T cell repertoires in COVID-19. Generated by immunoSEQ multiplex PCR, the TCRdb table keeps only in-frame clones and is missing some. The sample comprises approximately 300,000 clones, about four fifths of which are singletons, and about 1.2% rests with the top ten. Sequencing input: peripheral blood. These receptors were collected from a woman aged 45-65 years with acute or convalescent COVID-19. Both conserved end residues are trimmed from each CDR3. The order of the fields is D gene, V gene, CDR3 protein. The D gene is left open where the match is weak.

TRBD1,TRBV4-3,ASSPTIPGQGKVPEAF
TRBD1,TRBV6-5,ASRLDREPGELF
-,TRBV7-9,ASSAIGGANVLT
TRBD1,TRBV3-1/TRBV3-2,ASRYRGNTEAF
TRBD2,TRBV2,ASSSLAGGGYEQF
-,TRBV7-3,ASSLTREGTDTQY
-,TRBV6-5,ATLGGGFYNSPLH
-,TRBV2,ASIERTSTDTQY
TRBD2,TRBV10-3,AINEAGAYNEQF
TRBD1,TRBV5-6,ASSYKYRGSGNTIY
-,TRBV29-1,SVVLGGLEAF
-,TRBV11-3,ASSQGGGFGNEQF
-,TRBV7-2,ASSFQGHQPQH
TRBD1,TRBV10-3,AISPGQFSGNTIY
TRBD2,TRBV7-3,ASSFGGTSGWDEQF
-,TRBV7-8,ASSLEATGARQPQH
TRBD1,TRBV27,ASSVSRTGYYEQY
-,TRBV10-3,AISARSAEAF
-,TRBV12-3/TRBV12-4,ASTTGFGQPQH
TRBD1,TRBV7-9,ASSLAQGISEAF
-,TRBV12-3/TRBV12-4,ASSLVLNTEAF
-,TRBV18,ASSSLTAASGNTIY
-,TRBV9,ASTTGVYGYT
TRBD1,TRBV29-1,SVEQGARDEQF
TRBD1,TRBV5-5,ASSPSLGQGKDGYT
TRBD2,TRBV7-2,ASSLARGSSYEQY
TRBD2,TRBV2,ASRLAGISYEQY
-,TRBV2,ASSGGPYNEQF
TRBD2,TRBV27,ASSLGTSGSLSYEQY
-,TRBV5-1,ASGRGSSVTDTQY
TRBD1,TRBV9,ASSPRDRENTEAF
TRBD2,TRBV10-3,AIRTSGSRPDTQY
-,TRBV3-1/TRBV3-2,ASSQGAEGTIY
TRBD2,TRBV5-1,ASSLVPRTSGDKNNEQF
TRBD1,TRBV6-6,ASMERGRPYGYT
-,TRBV5-4,ASSPRADYEQY
-,TRBV21-1,ASSRQGQSGTQY
TRBD1,TRBV6-6,ASPPDRATEAF
-,TRBV25-1,ASSDPRGPLGTQY
-,TRBV7-3,ASSEGWEAEQY
TRBD1,TRBV27,ASSTRQGALTGELF
TRBD1,TRBV6-5,ASSRTGVEQF
TRBD2,TRBV7-2,ASSLVGGYNTGELF
TRBD1,TRBV4-1,ASSLLRTGGTEAF
TRBD1,TRBV12-3/TRBV12-4,AFTRDSPYEQY
-,TRBV5-4,ASSLARGEAEQF
TRBD1,TRBV13,ASSLGQGAGYT
-,TRBV10-3,AISDGLSDQPQH
-,TRBV12-3/TRBV12-4,ASSPGFGETQY
-,TRBV5-5,ASSVGDTSSGNTIY
TRBD1,TRBV5-5,ASSLADRGVAGTDTQY
TRBD1,TRBV6-4,ASSDSGTATDTQY
-,TRBV19,ASSTNSNTEAF
TRBD1,TRBV5-4,ASSLGETGGLETQY